Here is one T cell receptor (beta chain) with its context. Antigen: not known. The data originate from a study of cytomegalovirus exposure and HLA in healthy donors. Findings and limits, study-wide: A later analysis showed TCR association rates differing by HLA locus, peaking at DRB1 and lowest at HLA-C. The authors later found HLA-associated TCR beta chains more clonally expanded than equally common others. Investigators reported 150 to 200 TCR beta chains as tied to cytomegalovirus. Later analysis demonstrated an association between a missense DCLRE1C variant and TCR beta V- and J-gene trimming.

Both 60 Vbeta primers and 13 Jbeta primers went into the PCR. TCRdb keeps only in-frame clones here, not all; method: immunoSEQ multiplex PCR. The sample has approximately 170,000 clones; more than 70% are singletons. V was pared by 4 bases and J by 2 bases, with 13 bases between. There are 14 residues in the CDR3. CDR1 and CDR2 (germline): SGHDT, YYEEEE. This chain connects TRBV5-6 to TRBJ2-7; maybe TRBD1 (7 bases). The sequence came from a woman between 45 and 60 years old in good health and CMV-seropositive. Sequencing input: PBMCs. The CDR3 here is CASSSAGQTYEQYF. The CDR3 coding sequence is TGTGCCAGCAGCAGCGCGGGACAGACCTACGAGCAGTACTTC.